Each of the 18 T cell receptor beta chains below was sequenced from the same sample in a study of CD8+CD57+ T cells in acquired aplastic anemia. TCR beta VDJ and CDR3 were profiled, and genomic DNA was the template. Each CDR3 protein gets one entry after TCRdb re-called the reads with MiXCR. The table shows about 180,000 distinct CDR3 sequences, with approximately 48% occurring only once. Patients selected for sequencing had displayed CD8+CD57+ cell expansion by flow cytometry. The sequenced sample was sorted CD4+, CD8+, or CD8+CD57+ T cells (not recorded which) from PBMCs. Source of these receptors: a human donor with aplastic anemia.

At least ten counts were recorded for this clonotype. V gene TRBV29-1 combines with J gene TRBJ2-3; D gene uncertain. The germline gives CDR1 SQVTM, CDR2 ANQGSEA. V was trimmed by 3 bases and J by 3 bases, leaving 4 bases between them. The CDR3 contains 11 residues. CDR3 bases: TGCAGCGTTGAGGCGACAGATACGCAGTATTTT. It yields the protein CSVEATDTQYF.

This clonotype turned up a few times. This chain uses TRBV15 with TRBJ2-7; 10 bases map to TRBD1. The germline V gene has CDR1 LNHNV and CDR2 YYDKDF (reference sequence). The CDR3 has 14 amino acids. J was trimmed by 7 bases and V by 6 bases; bases with no gene match: 9. The CDR3 region is CATSWDRGMGEQYF. CDR3 nucleotide sequence: TGTGCCACCAGTTGGGACAGGGGAATGGGGGAGCAGTACTTC.

V gene TRBV2 combines with J gene TRBJ2-6; 7 nucleotides agree with TRBD1. Germline CDR1 is SNHLY and CDR2 is FYNNEI. Trimming removed 10 bases from V and 4 bases from J; junction bases left unmatched: 13. The CDR3 spans 16 residues. CDR3 bases: TGTGCCACCCGGGGCAGGGGGTTTTCCGGGGCCAACGTCCTGACTTTC. Translated, it gives CATRGRGFSGANVLTF.

The table lists this clonotype with a few counts. The V and J genes are TRBV4-2 and TRBJ2-2, with TRBD2 matching 8 bases. The CDR3 has 15 residues. V trimming: 2 bases; J trimming: 8 bases; junction bases outside the gene matches: 7. Looked up from germline, CDR1 is LGHNA and CDR2 is YNFKEQ. In DNA form, the CDR3 reads TGTGCCAGCAGCCAAACCGGGGGGGGAAATGGGGAGCTGTTTTTT. Protein product: CASSQTGGGNGELFF.

The chain carries TRBV2 and TRBJ2-1; D gene ambiguous. Trimming took off 6 bases at V and 5 bases at J, with 14 bases between the two ends. Germline V lookup: CDR1 SNHLY, CDR2 FYNNEI. The CDR3 is 14 amino acids. CDR3 DNA: TGTGCCAGCAGAGAGACCAGTACGAACAATGAGCAGTTCTTC. Amino acids: CASRETSTNNEQFF.

This clonotype was seen many times. This chain uses TRBV5-5 with TRBJ2-1; D uncertain. This CDR3 is 16 amino acids long. V shed 5 bases and J shed 1 base, with 16 bases lying between them. Germline V gene data show CDR1 as SGHKS and CDR2 as YYEKEE (reference sequence). Written as DNA, the CDR3 is TGTGCCAGCAGATTCGCCCCCTCCCAATCCTACAATGAGCAGTTCTTC. Translating it yields CASRFAPSQSYNEQFF.

The V and J genes are TRBV11-2 and TRBJ2-1, with 11 positions matching TRBD2. Trimming removed 4 bases from V and 9 bases from J; junction bases left unmatched: 5. The CDR3 length is 14 residues. The germline CDR1 and CDR2 sequences are SGHAT and FQNNGV. CDR3 residues: CASSSLAGGGEQFF. Written as DNA, the CDR3 is TGTGCCAGCAGCTCCCTAGCGGGGGGCGGTGAGCAGTTCTTC.

This clonotype has a handful of counts. The chain employs TRBV4-1 and TRBJ1-4, with D possibly matching TRBD1 (6 bases). The CDR3 runs 17 residues. V lost 1 base and J lost 0, with 12 bases in between. Germline CDR1 reads MGHRA; CDR2 reads YSYEKL. The CDR3 protein is CASSQVQGLATNEKLFF. Here the CDR3 DNA reads TGCGCCAGCAGCCAAGTACAGGGCCTAGCAACTAATGAAAAACTGTTTTTT.

To note about this clonotype: Since a much larger clone is just one base distant, this may be a read error. The chain joins TRBV5-1 to TRBJ2-1, with 12 bases aligning to TRBD2. The CDR3 contains 14 residues. Germline assignment: CDR1 SGHRS and CDR2 YFSETQ. The CDR3 DNA reads TGCGCCAGCAGCTCCAGGACTAGCGGGGACGATAGCCTCTTC. This codes for CASSSRTSGDDSLF.

This clonotype showed up just a few times. The chain links TRBV29-1 to TRBJ2-7; a weak D match, TRBD1 (5 bases). The CDR3 runs to 11 residues. In germline, CDR1 is SQVTM, CDR2 ANQGSEA. V shed 6 bases and J shed 3 bases, with 9 bases lying between them. The CDR3 loop reads CSVDTGYEQYF. CDR3 DNA: TGCAGCGTGGATACAGGCTACGAGCAGTACTTC.

The chain has TRBV7-8 and TRBJ2-7; TRBD1 aligns across 7 bases. The CDR3 consists of 15 residues. V shed 3 bases, J shed 7 bases, and the junction held 12 bases outside the gene matches. Germline V gene sequence: CDR1 SGHVS, CDR2 FQNEAQ. The CDR3 spells CASSLEAGTAVEQYF. DNA for the CDR3: TGTGCCAGCAGCTTGGAGGCCGGGACAGCCGTGGAGCAGTACTTC.

The chain employs TRBV29-1 and TRBJ2-5; possibly TRBD2 for D (5 bases). CDR1 and CDR2 (germline): SQVTM, ANQGSEA. This CDR3 is 10 amino acids long. Trimming shortened V by 7 bases and J by 5 bases, and 8 bases separated the two germline ends. In DNA, the CDR3 is TGCAGCGGGAGGAGGGAGACCCAGTACTTC. It is translated as CSGRRETQYF.

Concerning this clonotype itself: A read error may produce the germline difference seen at one junction end. V is TRBV7-9 and J is TRBJ2-5; D perhaps matches TRBD1 (5 bases). CDR1 is SEHNR and CDR2 is FQNEAQ in the germline V gene (reference sequence). The CDR3 loop spans 13 amino acids. The CDR3 DNA reads TGCGCCAGCAGCCAGCCAGGGCGAGAGACCCAGTACTTC. Its protein is CASSQPGRETQYF.

Worth noting for this clonotype: Mismatch with germline at one junction end may stem from a read error. V usage is TRBV4-1 and J usage is TRBJ2-7, with 9 bases aligning to TRBD1. The CDR3 runs 14 residues. CDR1 and CDR2 from the germline V gene are MGHRA and YSYEKL. DNA of the CDR3: TGCGCCAGCAGCCTCGGGACAGGGACATACGAGCGGTACTTC. Translated: CASSLGTGTYERYF.

The chain carries TRBV29-1 and TRBJ1-2; possible D gene TRBD1, 5 bases. The germline V gene has CDR1 SQVTM and CDR2 ANQGSEA. Trimming pared 3 bases from V and 6 bases from J, leaving 20 bases between. The CDR3 extends over 15 amino acids. DNA for the CDR3: TGCAGCGTTGAGGTGGGAGTGGGGGGTATGGATGGCTACACCTTC. Its protein product is CSVEVGVGGMDGYTF. The full variable domain, with the rest looked up from reference TRBV29-1 and TRBJ1-2, is SAVISQKPSRDICQRGTSLTIQCQVDSQVTMMFWYRQQPGQSLTLIATANQGSEATYESGFVIDKFPISRPNLTFSTLTVSNMSPEDSSIYLCSVEVGVGGMDGYTFGSGTRLTVV.

The chain links TRBV30 to TRBJ2-3; D not certain. The CDR3 covers 14 residues. The V end lost 3 bases, the J end lost 0 bases, and 10 bases lay between the germline ends. The germline V gene has CDR1 GTSNPN and CDR2 SVGIG (reference sequence). CDR3 DNA sequence: TGTGCCTGGAGGGACGTTCAAAGCACAGATACGCAGTATTTT. Translation: CAWRDVQSTDTQYF.

The chain uses TRBV28 and TRBJ2-5; a weak D match, TRBD1 (5 bases). Germline-derived CDR1 and CDR2 are MDHEN and SYDVKM. Trimming stripped 7 bases from V and 0 bases from J, with 9 bases between. This CDR3 has 13 amino acids. CDR3 nucleotides: TGTGCCAGCAAAGACAGAAACCAAGAGACCCAGTACTTC. Protein product: CASKDRNQETQYF.

This clonotype was detected ten times or more. V is TRBV29-1 and J is TRBJ1-1; 8 bases match TRBD1. Germline V lookup: CDR1 SQVTM, CDR2 ANQGSEA. J gave up 2 bases and V 6 bases, and 5 bases lay outside the gene matches. The CDR3 extends over 13 amino acids. The CDR3 reads CSVTQGGNTEAFF. The CDR3, as DNA: TGCAGCGTCACACAGGGGGGAAACACTGAAGCTTTCTTT. Complete variable domain (other parts from reference TRBV29-1 and TRBJ1-1): SAVISQKPSRDICQRGTSLTIQCQVDSQVTMMFWYRQQPGQSLTLIATANQGSEATYESGFVIDKFPISRPNLTFSTLTVSNMSPEDSSIYLCSVTQGGNTEAFFGQGTRLTVV.